These 10 T cell receptor beta chains were sequenced from one sample in a study of molecular identifiers for immune sequencing clone quantification. TCRdb recomputed calls from the PCR reads with MiXCR, one row per CDR3 protein. Found here are fewer than 100,000 distinct CDR3 sequences, roughly 23% of them singletons; the top ten hold 1.1%. The material sequenced was naive CD8+ T cells from blood, with Jurkat cell RNA spiked in. The subset is: FACS-sorted CD8+CD4-CCR7+CD45RA+ naive T cells. The source of these receptors is a human donor in good health. Some libraries in this study had Jurkat cell RNA spiked in.

This clonotype has only one observation. This sequence may be a read error, since a much larger clone differs from it by one base. The V gene is TRBV20-1, the J gene TRBJ1-2; the match to TRBD1 covers 9 bases. The CDR3 runs 18 residues. Germline V lookup: CDR1 DFQATT, CDR2 SNEGSKA (reference sequence). The CDR3 coding sequence is TGCAGTGCTAGAGTGACCACCTGGACAGGGGACGCTAACTATGGCTGCACCTTC. It is translated as CSARVTTWTGDANYGCTF.

In the case of this clonotype: Likely a read error: the CDR3 ends without its conserved phenylalanine or tryptophan. The rearrangement uses TRBV7-8 and TRBJ2-5, with 12 bases matching TRBD1. The CDR3 has 14 residues. Unmatched junction bases numbered 1, after V lost 1 base and J lost 7 bases. Germline V CDR1 and CDR2: SGHVS, FQNEAQ. CDR3 amino acids: CASSLVGQGATQYL. The CDR3 DNA reads TGTGCCAGCAGCTTAGTGGGACAGGGGGCGACCCAGTACCTC.

As for this clonotype: Just one base apart from a much larger clone, this may be a read error. CDR3 amino acids: CASSQMSGQGFAHTQYF. The CDR3 nucleotides read TGTGCCAGCAGCCAAATGTCGGGACAGGGGTTCGCACATACGCAGTATTTT. V and J are TRBV14 and TRBJ2-3; 10 positions agree with TRBD1. The CDR3 extends over 17 amino acids. CDR1 is SGHDN, CDR2 FVKESK, per germline. After removal of 2 bases from V and 7 bases from J, the junction contained 12 bases not matched to a gene.

Notes on this clonotype: With a much larger clone just one base away, this may be a read error. This chain joins TRBV7-8 and TRBJ1-4; TRBD1 matches 12 bases. Germline V lookup: CDR1 SGHVS, CDR2 FQNEAQ. The CDR3 length is 15 residues. The CDR3 loop reads CASSEGTGGVENLFF. The CDR3 DNA reads TGTGCCAGCAGCGAAGGGACAGGGGGCGTTGAAAACCTGTTTTTT. Full variable domain (rest looked up from reference TRBV7-8 and TRBJ1-4): GAGVSQSPRYKVAKRGQDVALRCDPISGHVSLFWYQQALGQGPEFLTYFQNEAQLDKSGLPSDRFFAERPEGSVSTLKIQRTQQEDSAVYLCASSEGTGGVENLFFGSGTQLSVL.

This clonotype was seen ten or more times. The chain uses TRBV30 and TRBJ1-5; possible D gene TRBD1, 5 bases. Trimming left V 0 bases short and J 6 bases short, with 12 bases between. Germline CDR1 is GTSNPN and CDR2 is SVGIG (reference sequence). The CDR3 is made up of 14 amino acids. CDR3 coding DNA: TGTGCCTGGAGTGTATACAGGAGGGGTCAGCCCCAGCATTTT. Amino acids: CAWSVYRRGQPQHF.

This clonotype was seen many times. The chain uses TRBV19 and TRBJ2-3; TRBD2 might be the D (7 bases). V was clipped by 3 bases and J by 4 bases, with 17 bases between them. Germline values: CDR1 LNHDA, CDR2 SQIVND (reference sequence). The CDR3 extends over 16 amino acids. The CDR3 nucleotides read TGTGCCAGTAGTATTTCGGGGGGCTTCTTCGCAGATACGCAGTATTTT. Its protein product is CASSISGGFFADTQYF.

This clonotype has ten or more counts. The chain employs TRBV4-1 and TRBJ2-3; D uncertain. The ends were cut back, 4 bases at V and 7 bases at J, with 9 bases in the middle. Germline values: CDR1 MGHRA, CDR2 YSYEKL. The CDR3 has 12 residues. The CDR3 DNA sequence: TGCGCCAGCAGCCGAAACTGGAATACGCAGTATTTT. Protein sequence: CASSRNWNTQYF.

The chain combines TRBV7-6 with TRBJ2-5; D is possibly TRBD1 or TRBD2 (5 bases each). The CDR3 length is 15 residues. Looked up from germline, CDR1 is SGHVS and CDR2 is FNYEAQ. V shed 4 bases and J shed 5 bases, with 17 bases lying between them. The CDR3 protein is CASSYRDSRGETQYF. Written as DNA, the CDR3 is TGTGCCAGCAGCTACCGAGACAGCCGAGGGGAGACCCAGTACTTC.

For this clonotype: A much larger clonotype is one base distant, so this may be a read error. The DNA of the CDR3 is TGTGCCATCAGCCCGAACGGGGTCGGCGAGCAGTGCTTC. The encoded protein is CAISPNGVGEQCF. The chain carries TRBV27 and TRBJ2-7; tentative D call: TRBD2 (5 bases). This CDR3 is 13 amino acids long. Germline V CDR1 and CDR2: MNHEY, SMNVEV (reference sequence).

This clonotype came up a few times. The chain links TRBV30 to TRBJ1-2, with D perhaps matching TRBD1 (6 bases). Germline lookup yields CDR1 GTSNPN and CDR2 SVGIG (reference sequence). CDR3 size: 14 residues. The ends were cut back, 5 bases at V and 4 bases at J, with 17 bases in the middle. CDR3 DNA: TGTGCCTGGGGTATACCAGGGGATACCTATGGCTACACCTTC. Residues: CAWGIPGDTYGYTF. The full variable domain, completed using reference TRBV30 and TRBJ1-2, is SQTIHQWPATLVQPVGSPLSLECTVEGTSNPNLYWYRQAAGRGLQLLFYSVGIGQISSEVPQNLSASRPQDRQFILSSKKLLLSDSGFYLCAWGIPGDTYGYTFGSGTRLTVV.